The 8 T cell receptor beta chains presented below share a single source sample, sequenced in a study of type 1 regulatory T cells. TCRdb independently ran MiXCR on the reads; one entry per CDR3 protein. The table records about 67,000 distinct CDR3 sequences, around 49% of them present only once. For these receptors, no antigen is known. Sequencing was done on a sample of cultured non-Tr1 T cells, either the whole culture or a sorted T cell fraction (not recorded which). The receptors come from a human donor in good health.

V gene TRBV7-2 combines with J gene TRBJ2-6; tentatively, D is TRBD2 (7 bases). In germline, CDR1 is SGHTA, CDR2 FQGNSA. This CDR3 comprises 14 residues. V lost 7 bases to trimming and J lost 8 bases, with 15 bases between them. In nucleotides, the CDR3 is TGTGCCAGCACCCGGCGGGGGCGGCCCAACGTCCTGACTTTC. Translation: CASTRRGRPNVLTF.

V usage is TRBV20-1 and J usage is TRBJ2-3; the D is unclear. From germline, CDR1 is DFQATT and CDR2 SNEGSKA (reference sequence). The CDR3 length is 13 residues. V gave up 0 bases and J gave up 1 base, with 5 bases separating them. The CDR3 nucleotides read TGCAGTGCTAGAGATCCCCGCACAGATACGCAGTATTTT. Its translation: CSARDPRTDTQYF.

With respect to this clonotype: One junction end does not reproduce the germline sequence, and a read error may be involved. The chain has TRBV7-7 and TRBJ2-2; TRBD1 or TRBD2 may be the D gene (5 bases each). The CDR3 contains 15 residues. Germline-derived CDR1 and CDR2 are SSHAT and FNYEAQ (reference sequence). CDR3 nucleotides: TGTGCTAGCAGCCCAGACAGACTAAACACCGGGGAGCTGTTTTTT. It translates to CASSPDRLNTGELFF. Full variable domain (rest looked up from reference TRBV7-7 and TRBJ2-2): GAGVSQSPRYKVTKRGQDVTLRCDPISSHATLYWYQQALGQGPEFLTYFNYEAQPDKSGLPSDRFSAERPEGSISTLTIQRTEQRDSAMYRCASSPDRLNTGELFFGEGSRLTVL.

This chain links TRBV7-8 with TRBJ2-1, with D possibly called TRBD1 or TRBD2 (6 bases each). V lost 5 bases and J lost 13, with 12 bases in between. The CDR3 covers 11 residues. CDR1 and CDR2 (germline): SGHVS, FQNEAQ. In DNA, the CDR3 is TGTGCCAGCAGCACTGGGGGGCCACAGTTCTTC. Its protein product is CASSTGGPQFF.

The chain has TRBV5-4 and TRBJ2-3; 8 bases map to TRBD2. CDR3 length equals 15 residues. The trim removed 2 bases at V and 3 bases at J, leaving 5 bases unmatched. The V gene's germline CDR1 is SGHNT and CDR2 YYREEE (reference sequence). CDR3: CASSFNGGATDTQYF. The CDR3 DNA follows: TGTGCCAGCAGCTTTAACGGGGGGGCGACAGATACGCAGTATTTT.

This clonotype appeared a few times. The chain uses TRBV12-3 or TRBV12-4 and TRBJ2-3, with 8 positions matching TRBD1. The CDR3 length is 15 residues. Losses at the gene ends were 4 bases for V and 1 base for J; bases not matched to a gene: 4. DNA of the CDR3: TGTGCCAGCAGTTCAGGGGGCAAGGGCACAGATACGCAGTATTTT. As protein: CASSSGGKGTDTQYF.

This clonotype was seen only a few times. CDR3 in DNA: TGTGCCAGCAGTGATCAAAGCAATCAGCCCCAGCATTTT. Its translation: CASSDQSNQPQHF. This rearrangement joins TRBV6-1 to TRBJ1-5; D is ambiguous. From germline, CDR1 is MNHNS and CDR2 SASEGT. This CDR3 comprises 13 residues. The V end lost 3 bases, the J end lost 1 base, and 4 bases lay between the germline ends.

The V and J genes are TRBV15 and TRBJ2-3; 7 nucleotides line up with TRBD1. The CDR3 has 16 residues. In germline, CDR1 is LNHNV, CDR2 YYDKDF (reference sequence). Unmatched junction bases numbered 10, after V lost 1 base and J lost 6 bases. This CDR3 is CATSRGEGAWSDTQYF. The CDR3 bases are TGTGCCACCAGCAGAGGCGAGGGGGCGTGGTCGGATACGCAGTATTTT.